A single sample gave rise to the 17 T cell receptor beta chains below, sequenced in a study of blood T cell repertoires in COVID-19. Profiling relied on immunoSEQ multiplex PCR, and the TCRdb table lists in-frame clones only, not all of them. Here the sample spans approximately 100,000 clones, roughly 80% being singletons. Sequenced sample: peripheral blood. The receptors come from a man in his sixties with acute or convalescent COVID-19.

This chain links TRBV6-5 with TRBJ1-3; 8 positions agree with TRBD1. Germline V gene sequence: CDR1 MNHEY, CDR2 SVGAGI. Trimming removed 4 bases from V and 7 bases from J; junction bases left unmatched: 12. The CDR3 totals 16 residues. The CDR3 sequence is CASSFDRGGTSNTIYF. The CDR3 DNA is TGTGCCAGCAGTTTCGACAGGGGTGGAACGAGCAACACCATATATTTT.

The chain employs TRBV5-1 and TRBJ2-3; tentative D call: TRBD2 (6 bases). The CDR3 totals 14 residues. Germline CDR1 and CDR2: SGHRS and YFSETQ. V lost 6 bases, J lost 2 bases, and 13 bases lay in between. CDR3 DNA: TGCGCCAGCATGTACAAGGACTACACAGATACGCAGTATTTT. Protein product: CASMYKDYTDTQYF.

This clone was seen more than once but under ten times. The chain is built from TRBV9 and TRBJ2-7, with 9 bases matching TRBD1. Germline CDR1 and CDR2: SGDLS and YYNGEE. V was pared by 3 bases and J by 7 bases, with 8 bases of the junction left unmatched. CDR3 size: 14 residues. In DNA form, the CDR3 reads TGTGCCAGCAGCGCCTCGGGACAGGGTGGGGAGCAGTACTTC. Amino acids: CASSASGQGGEQYF.

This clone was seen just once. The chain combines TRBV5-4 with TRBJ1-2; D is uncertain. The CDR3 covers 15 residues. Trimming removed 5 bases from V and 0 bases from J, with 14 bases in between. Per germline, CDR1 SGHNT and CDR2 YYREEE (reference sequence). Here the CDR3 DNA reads TGTGCCAGCAGAGATAGACGGGAAGCTAACTATGGCTACACCTTC. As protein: CASRDRREANYGYTF.

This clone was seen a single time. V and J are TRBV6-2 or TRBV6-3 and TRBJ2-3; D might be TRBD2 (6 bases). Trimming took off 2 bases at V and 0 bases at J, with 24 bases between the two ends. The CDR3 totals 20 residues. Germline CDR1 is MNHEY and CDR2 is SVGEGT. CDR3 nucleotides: TGTGCCAGCAGTTACCCCTCCGCGGGGCGGATAACCCCTAGCACAGATACGCAGTATTTT. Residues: CASSYPSAGRITPSTDTQYF.

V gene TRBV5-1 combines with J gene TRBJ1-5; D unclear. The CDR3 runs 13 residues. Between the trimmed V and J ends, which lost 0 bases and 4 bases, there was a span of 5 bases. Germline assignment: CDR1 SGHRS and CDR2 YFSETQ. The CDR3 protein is CASSLDGNQPQHF. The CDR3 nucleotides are TGCGCCAGCAGCTTGGACGGGAATCAGCCCCAGCATTTT.

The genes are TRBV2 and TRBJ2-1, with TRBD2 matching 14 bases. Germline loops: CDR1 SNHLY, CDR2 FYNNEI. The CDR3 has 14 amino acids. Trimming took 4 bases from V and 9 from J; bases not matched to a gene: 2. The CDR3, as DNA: TGTGCCAGCAGTGGGGGACTAGCGGGGGTTGAGCAGTTCTTC. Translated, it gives CASSGGLAGVEQFF.

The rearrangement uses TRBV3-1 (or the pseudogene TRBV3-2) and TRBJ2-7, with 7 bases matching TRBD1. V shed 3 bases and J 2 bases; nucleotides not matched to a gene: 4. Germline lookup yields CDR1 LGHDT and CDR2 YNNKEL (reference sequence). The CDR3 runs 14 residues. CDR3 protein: CASSQGDRTYEQYF. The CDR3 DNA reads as TGTGCCAGCAGCCAGGGGGACAGAACCTACGAGCAGTACTTC.

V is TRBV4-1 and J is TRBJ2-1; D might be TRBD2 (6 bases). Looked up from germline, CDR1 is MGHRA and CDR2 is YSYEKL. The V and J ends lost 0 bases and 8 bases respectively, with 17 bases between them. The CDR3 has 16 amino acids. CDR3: CASSQDRGFFSDEQFF. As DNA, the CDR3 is TGCGCCAGCAGCCAAGATCGGGGGTTCTTCAGCGATGAGCAGTTCTTC.

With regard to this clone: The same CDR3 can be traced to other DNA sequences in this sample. The chain's CDR3 is CASSMGGNTEAFF. The DNA of the CDR3 is TGTGCCAGTAGTATGGGGGGGAACACTGAAGCTTTCTTT. This chain joins TRBV19 and TRBJ1-1; D possibly corresponds to TRBD1 (5 bases). The CDR3 contains 13 residues. V was trimmed by 3 bases and J by 1 base, leaving 6 bases between them. Germline assignment: CDR1 LNHDA and CDR2 SQIVND (reference sequence).

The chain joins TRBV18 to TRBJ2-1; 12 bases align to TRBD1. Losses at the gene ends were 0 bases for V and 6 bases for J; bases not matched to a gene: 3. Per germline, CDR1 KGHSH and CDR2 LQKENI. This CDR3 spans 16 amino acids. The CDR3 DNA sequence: TGTGCCAGCTCACCACCCGGGACAGGGGGCCGCAATGAGCAGTTCTTC. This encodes CASSPPGTGGRNEQFF.

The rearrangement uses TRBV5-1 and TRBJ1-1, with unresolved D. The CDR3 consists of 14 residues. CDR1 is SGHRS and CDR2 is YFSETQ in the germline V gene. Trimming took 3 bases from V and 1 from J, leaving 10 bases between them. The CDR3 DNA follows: TGCGCCAGCAGCTCGCTCGGCGGGAACACTGAAGCTTTCTTT. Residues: CASSSLGGNTEAFF.

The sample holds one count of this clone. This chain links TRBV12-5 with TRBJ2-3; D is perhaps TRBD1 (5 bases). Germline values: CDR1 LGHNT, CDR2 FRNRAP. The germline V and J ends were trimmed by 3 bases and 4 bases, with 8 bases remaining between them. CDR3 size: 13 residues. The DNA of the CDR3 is TGTGCTAGTGGTTTAGGGGTGCCAGATACGCAGTATTTT. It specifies CASGLGVPDTQYF. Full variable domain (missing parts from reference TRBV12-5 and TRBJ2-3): DARVTQTPRHKVTEMGQEVTMRCQPILGHNTVFWYRQTMMQGLELLAYFRNRAPLDDSGMPKDRFSAEMPDATLATLKIQPSEPRDSAVYFCASGLGVPDTQYFGPGTRLTVL.

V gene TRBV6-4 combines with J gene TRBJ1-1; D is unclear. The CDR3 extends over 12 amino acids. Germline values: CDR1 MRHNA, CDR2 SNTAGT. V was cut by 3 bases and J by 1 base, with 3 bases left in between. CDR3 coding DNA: TGTGCCAGCAGTGAGAGGAACACTGAAGCTTTCTTT. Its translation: CASSERNTEAFF.

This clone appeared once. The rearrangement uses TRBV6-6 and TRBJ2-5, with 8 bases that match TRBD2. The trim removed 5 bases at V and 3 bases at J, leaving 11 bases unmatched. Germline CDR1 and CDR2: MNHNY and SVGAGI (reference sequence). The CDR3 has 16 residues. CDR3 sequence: CASSLQWRGVKETQYF. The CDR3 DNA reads TGTGCCAGCAGTCTCCAATGGCGGGGGGTTAAAGAGACCCAGTACTTC.

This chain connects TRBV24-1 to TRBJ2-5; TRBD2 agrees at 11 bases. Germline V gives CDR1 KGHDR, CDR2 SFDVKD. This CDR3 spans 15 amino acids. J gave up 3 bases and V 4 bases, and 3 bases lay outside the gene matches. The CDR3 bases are TGTGCCACCAGTGACCCGACTAGCGGGGAAGAGACCCAGTACTTC. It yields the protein CATSDPTSGEETQYF.

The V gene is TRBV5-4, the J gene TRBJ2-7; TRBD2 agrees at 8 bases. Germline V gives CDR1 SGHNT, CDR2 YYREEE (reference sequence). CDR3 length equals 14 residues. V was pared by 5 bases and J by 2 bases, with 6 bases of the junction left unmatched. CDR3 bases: TGTGCCAGCAGTCTGATGCGGGGGGCCTACGAGCAGTACTTC. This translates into CASSLMRGAYEQYF.